A single sample is the source of the 30 T cell receptor beta chains below, sequenced in a study of cytomegalovirus exposure and HLA in healthy donors (dated by TCRdb to about 2017). Library preparation used the immunoSEQ multiplex PCR assay. TCRdb's version of the immuneACCESS table is confined to in-frame rearrangements and falls short of the full clone set. An unresolved V gene accounts for under half of the shortfall where checked; the remainder is of unknown origin. This sample holds roughly 180,000 clones; approximately 89% were observed only once. The top ten clones comprise 6% to 8.5% of the sample. The sequencing sample was made of PBMCs. These TCRs come from a man in his thirties or forties in good health and CMV-seropositive.

This clone was seen only once. CDR3 region: CAISESATNEKLFF. The CDR3 nucleotides are TGTGCCATCAGTGAATCTGCAACTAATGAAAAACTGTTTTTT. The gene calls are TRBV10-3 and TRBJ1-4; D is ambiguous. Deletions cut 3 bases from V and 0 bases from J, with 5 bases between. In germline, CDR1 is ENHRY, CDR2 SYGVKD. This CDR3 contains 14 residues.

The chain carries TRBV5-1 and TRBJ1-3, with no clear D. V gave up 4 bases and J gave up 0 bases, with 11 bases separating them. Per the germline V gene, CDR1 is SGHRS and CDR2 is YFSETQ. The CDR3 is made up of 15 amino acids. CDR3 DNA: TGCGCCAGCAGCGAGGGCGACTCCTCTGGAAACACCATATATTTT. It yields the protein CASSEGDSSGNTIYF.

This chain joins TRBV30 and TRBJ2-5; 12 bases agree with TRBD2. Germline V lookup: CDR1 GTSNPN, CDR2 SVGIG (reference sequence). J was trimmed by 4 bases and V by 3 bases; bases with no gene match: 3. The CDR3 extends over 14 amino acids. CDR3 sequence reads: CAWSEGLAGETQYF. The CDR3 coding sequence is TGTGCCTGGAGCGAGGGACTAGCGGGAGAGACCCAGTACTTC. The whole variable domain, filled in from reference TRBV30 and TRBJ2-5, reads SQTIHQWPATLVQPVGSPLSLECTVEGTSNPNLYWYRQAAGRGLQLLFYSVGIGQISSEVPQNLSASRPQDRQFILSSKKLLLSDSGFYLCAWSEGLAGETQYFGPGTRLLVL.

The chain links TRBV5-6 to TRBJ1-1, with D perhaps matching TRBD1 (5 bases). Looked up from germline, CDR1 is SGHDT and CDR2 is YYEEEE. The length of the CDR3 is 12 residues. Trimming removed 2 bases at V and 6 bases at J, with 8 bases between. CDR3 bases: TGTGCCAGCAGCTTCCAGGGTGCTGAAGCTTTCTTT. This sequence encodes CASSFQGAEAFF. Drawing the rest from reference TRBV5-6 and TRBJ1-1, the complete variable domain is DAGVTQSPTHLIKTRGQQVTLRCSPKSGHDTVSWYQQALGQGPQFIFQYYEEEERQRGNFPDRFSGHQFPNYSSELNVNALLLGDSALYLCASSFQGAEAFFGQGTRLTVV.

The genes are TRBV5-4 and TRBJ2-7; the D is unclear. Germline-derived CDR1 and CDR2 are SGHNT and YYREEE (reference sequence). Trimming pared 4 bases from V and 6 bases from J, leaving 11 bases between. This CDR3 is 12 amino acids long. The CDR3 here is CASSQESGEQYF. The CDR3 bases are TGTGCCAGCAGCCAAGAGTCGGGCGAGCAGTACTTC. The full variable domain, in which reference TRBV5-4 and TRBJ2-7 provide the parts outside the CDR3, is ETGVTQSPTHLIKTRGQQVTLRCSSQSGHNTVSWYQQALGQGPQFIFQYYREEENGRGNFPPRFSGLQFPNYSSELNVNALELDDSALYLCASSQESGEQYFGPGTRLTVT.

The chain recombines TRBV9 with TRBJ2-5; D call uncertain. This CDR3 region has 13 residues. Germline V gene data show CDR1 as SGDLS and CDR2 as YYNGEE. Trimming cost V 5 bases and J 4 bases, with 12 bases left between them. The CDR3 is CASRAPSGETQYF. CDR3 DNA sequence: TGTGCCAGCAGGGCACCTTCAGGAGAGACCCAGTACTTC.

This clone was detected a few times. The chain recombines TRBV28 with TRBJ1-1, with 9 nucleotides matching TRBD1. The CDR3 contains 14 residues. V lost 5 bases, J lost 1 base, and 2 bases stayed unmatched. The germline V gene has CDR1 MDHEN and CDR2 SYDVKM. The DNA for the CDR3 is TGTGCCAGCAGTAGGACAGGGGAGAACACTGAAGCTTTCTTT. It specifies CASSRTGENTEAFF.

V is TRBV7-8 and J is TRBJ1-6; tentative D call: TRBD1 (5 bases). Per the germline V gene, CDR1 is SGHVS and CDR2 is FQNEAQ. The V end was cut by 5 bases, the J end by 0 bases, with 14 bases between. This CDR3 comprises 17 residues. CDR3 region: CASSQTGKSSYNSPLHF. Written as DNA, the CDR3 is TGTGCCAGCAGCCAAACAGGAAAAAGCTCCTATAATTCACCCCTCCACTTT.

The chain recombines TRBV7-7 with TRBJ2-1; D is possibly TRBD1 (6 bases). Germline V gene data show CDR1 as SSHAT and CDR2 as FNYEAQ (reference sequence). This CDR3 spans 15 amino acids. The V and J ends lost 4 bases and 9 bases respectively, with 19 bases between them. CDR3 DNA: TGTGCCAGCAGCTCCCTAGTAGCAGGGGAAGGTGAGCAGTTCTTC. Its translation: CASSSLVAGEGEQFF.

The table lists this clone with a few counts. The rearrangement joins TRBV6-5 to TRBJ1-2; TRBD1 matches 7 bases. V dropped 5 bases and J dropped 8; count of bases not matched to a gene: 5. The CDR3 is 12 residues long. Germline assignment: CDR1 MNHEY and CDR2 SVGAGI. CDR3: CASSRQGGGYTF. The CDR3 region has the DNA TGTGCCAGCAGTCGACAGGGAGGGGGCTACACCTTC.

The chain couples TRBV19 to TRBJ2-2; perhaps TRBD1 as D (6 bases). Germline lookup yields CDR1 LNHDA and CDR2 SQIVND (reference sequence). The CDR3 extends over 15 amino acids. V was clipped by 4 bases and J by 0 bases, with 9 bases between them. This CDR3 is CASSTRTANTGELFF. CDR3 bases: TGTGCCAGTAGTACCCGGACAGCGAACACCGGGGAGCTGTTTTTT.

V is TRBV21-1 and J is TRBJ2-7; TRBD2, the table's D call, was not compared with the DNA. TRBV21-1 counts as a pseudogene. The CDR3 covers 14 residues. The CDR3 protein is CASSEPGAQYEQYF. The CDR3 DNA is TGTGCCAGCAGCGAGCCGGGAGCACAATACGAGCAGTACTTC.

For the CDR3, the DNA is TGTGCCAGCTCACGACAGGCAACTAATGAAAAACTGTTTTTT. It encodes CASSRQATNEKLFF. The gene calls are TRBV18 and TRBJ1-4; D may be TRBD1 (6 bases). The CDR3 is made up of 14 amino acids. Germline-derived CDR1 and CDR2 are KGHSH and LQKENI. The V gene lost 4 bases and the J gene lost 0 bases, with 6 bases spanning the gap. Looking up the rest from reference TRBV18 and TRBJ1-4 gives the full variable domain: NAGVMQNPRHLVRRRGQEARLRCSPMKGHSHVYWYRQLPEEGLKFMVYLQKENIIDESGMPKERFSAEFPKEGPSILRIQQVVRGDSAAYFCASSRQATNEKLFFGSGTQLSVL.

This clone occurred a few times. The J gene is TRBJ1-1, the V gene TRBV4-2, with D perhaps matching TRBD1 (6 bases). Per the germline V gene, CDR1 is LGHNA and CDR2 is YNFKEQ. V was clipped by 3 bases and J by 1 base, with 9 bases between them. This CDR3 is 14 amino acids long. In nucleotides, the CDR3 is TGTGCCAGCAGCCAGGAGGGGGGGAACACTGAAGCTTTCTTT. Translation gives CASSQEGGNTEAFF.

CDR3 nucleotide sequence: TGTGCCATCAGTGAGGGGGTAGATACGCAGTATTTT. Its protein product is CAISEGVDTQYF. This sequence joins TRBV10-3 and TRBJ2-3; no reliable D call. Germline V gene lookup returns CDR1 ENHRY and CDR2 SYGVKD. The CDR3 spans 12 residues. Trimming shortened V by 2 bases and J by 5 bases, and 5 bases separated the two germline ends.

The gene calls are TRBV2 and TRBJ2-3, with 8 nucleotides matching TRBD1. Per germline, CDR1 SNHLY and CDR2 FYNNEI. V was clipped by 7 bases and J by 0 bases; unmatched bases: 3. This CDR3 is built from 14 residues. DNA for the CDR3: TGTGCCAGCACTGGACAGGGAAGCACAGATACGCAGTATTTT. This encodes CASTGQGSTDTQYF.

This clone occurred a few times. The CDR3 nucleotides read TGTGCCAGCAGTGAGTCAGGGATCGGCATTCAGTACTTC. Residues: CASSESGIGIQYF. The chain uses TRBV25-1 and TRBJ2-4; D possibly corresponds to TRBD1 (5 bases). Trimming left V 3 bases short and J 9 bases short, with 12 bases between. Germline CDR1 reads MGHDK; CDR2 reads SYGVNS. This CDR3 is built from 13 residues.

This clone showed up just a few times. The chain has TRBV30 and TRBJ2-2; 7 bases map to TRBD2. The CDR3 has 16 amino acids. Germline loops: CDR1 GTSNPN, CDR2 SVGIG (reference sequence). V dropped 2 bases and J dropped 2; count of bases not matched to a gene: 8. This CDR3 is CAWSIGGFGNTGELFF. Here the CDR3 DNA reads TGTGCCTGGAGTATCGGGGGGTTCGGTAACACCGGGGAGCTGTTTTTT.

CDR3 amino acids: CASRKAGATGELFF. CDR3 nucleotide sequence: TGTGCCAGCAGGAAAGCGGGAGCCACCGGGGAGCTGTTTTTT. The chain uses TRBV6-1 and TRBJ2-2, with TRBD2 identical over 8 bases. The ends lost 6 bases at V and 4 bases at J; junction bases unmatched: 4. CDR3 length: 14 residues. The germline V gene encodes CDR1 MNHNS and CDR2 SASEGT.

V is TRBV7-6 and J is TRBJ1-4; no definite D call. Per the germline V gene, CDR1 is SGHVS and CDR2 is FNYEAQ. Trimming stripped 5 bases from V and 0 bases from J, with 10 bases between. The CDR3 totals 15 residues. Written as DNA, the CDR3 is TGTGCCAGCAGCCTGACGGGAGCAACTAATGAAAAACTGTTTTTT. Translated: CASSLTGATNEKLFF.

This clone has just one count. The chain uses TRBV13 and TRBJ2-7, with 9 bases that match TRBD2. V trimming: 1 base; J trimming: 7 bases; junction bases outside the gene matches: 11. The CDR3 is 16 amino acids. Germline CDR1 and CDR2: PRHDT and FYEKMQ (reference sequence). The DNA for the CDR3 is TGTGCCAGCAGCTTAGAGGTAGCGGGAGCCGCTGGGGAGCAGTACTTC. Translating gives CASSLEVAGAAGEQYF.

The sample holds one count of this clone. The rearrangement joins TRBV7-8 to TRBJ2-7; perhaps TRBD1 as D (5 bases). CDR1 and CDR2 (germline): SGHVS, FQNEAQ. The germline V and J ends were trimmed by 5 bases and 6 bases, with 17 bases remaining between them. The CDR3 has 14 residues. CDR3 loop: CASSPQGTTGEQYF. The CDR3 coding sequence is TGTGCCAGCAGCCCCCAGGGAACTACGGGCGAGCAGTACTTC.

The chain uses TRBV7-6 and TRBJ2-5, with TRBD1 matching over 11 bases. CDR1 is SGHVS, CDR2 FNYEAQ, per germline. V was clipped by 4 bases and J by 5 bases; unmatched bases: 6. This CDR3 is 15 amino acids long. DNA of the CDR3: TGTGCCAGCAGCTCCCGGGACAGGGGGTTGGAGACCCAGTACTTC. It is translated as CASSSRDRGLETQYF.

This clone was detected a few times. The chain is built from TRBV5-1 and TRBJ2-2; no clear D. The germline V gene has CDR1 SGHRS and CDR2 YFSETQ. The germline V and J ends were trimmed by 0 bases and 5 bases, with 2 bases remaining between them. This CDR3 has 12 residues. This CDR3 reads CASSLETGELFF. Written as DNA, the CDR3 is TGCGCCAGCAGCTTGGAGACCGGGGAGCTGTTTTTT.

This sequence joins TRBV6-5 and TRBJ1-1; D might be TRBD1 (5 bases). This CDR3 is built from 14 residues. Germline lookup yields CDR1 MNHEY and CDR2 SVGAGI. V lost 5 bases, J lost 1 base, and 11 bases lay in between. CDR3 sequence (DNA): TGTGCCAGCAGTGCGCAGGGTGAGAACACTGAAGCTTTCTTT. Its translation: CASSAQGENTEAFF.

The V gene is TRBV29-1, the J gene TRBJ2-5, with D perhaps matching TRBD1 or TRBD2 (5 bases each). The germline V gene has CDR1 SQVTM and CDR2 ANQGSEA. There are 13 residues in the CDR3. The ends were cut back, 2 bases at V and 5 bases at J, with 12 bases in the middle. DNA for the CDR3: TGCAGCGTTGAACGAGGGGCGGCGGAGACCCAGTACTTC. It yields the protein CSVERGAAETQYF.

CDR3 residues: CASSSGVNGELFF. As DNA, the CDR3 is TGTGCCAGCAGTTCAGGGGTGAACGGGGAGCTGTTTTTT. This rearrangement joins TRBV6-1 to TRBJ2-2, with TRBD1 as a possible D gene (6 bases). The CDR3 length is 13 residues. Germline V lookup: CDR1 MNHNS, CDR2 SASEGT. V lost 5 bases and J 7 bases, leaving 11 bases between the germline ends.

V and J are TRBV28 and TRBJ1-4; maybe TRBD1 (5 bases). V was cut by 2 bases and J by 7 bases, with 11 bases left in between. Germline assignment: CDR1 MDHEN and CDR2 SYDVKM. This CDR3 has 14 amino acids. This chain's CDR3 is CASSLRQGSEKLFF. In nucleotides, the CDR3 is TGTGCCAGCAGTTTACGGCAGGGAAGTGAAAAACTGTTTTTT.

The chain couples TRBV5-1 to TRBJ1-4; TRBD1 agrees at 8 bases. Trimming took 4 bases from V and 7 from J; bases not matched to a gene: 6. CDR3 length equals 14 residues. Looked up from germline, CDR1 is SGHRS and CDR2 is YFSETQ. In DNA, the CDR3 is TGCGCCAGCAGCCAGGACAGGGAAGGTGAAAAACTGTTTTTT. Its protein product is CASSQDREGEKLFF.

The chain links TRBV12-5 to TRBJ1-1, with D possibly TRBD1 on 6 matching bases. The germline V gene has CDR1 LGHNT and CDR2 FRNRAP. CDR3 size: 11 residues. V shed 7 bases and J shed 7 bases, with 10 bases lying between them. As DNA, the CDR3 is TGTGCTAGTGCCGGACAGATTGAAGCTTTCTTT. Protein sequence: CASAGQIEAFF.